This T cell receptor (beta chain) was sequenced in a study of control samples from healthy donors and cancer patients. Profiled with immunoSEQ multiplex PCR; TCRdb holds only in-frame clones, not every one. The table records 150,000 or so clones, around nine tenths of them present only once. V shed 1 base and J shed 1 base, with 5 bases lying between them. This CDR3 contains 13 residues. Germline V lookup: CDR1 SGDLS, CDR2 YYNGEE. Input material: blood. The origin of this receptor is a woman aged 25 to 39 in good health. The J gene is TRBJ1-1, the V gene TRBV9; the D is unclear. The CDR3 coding sequence is TGTGCCAGCAGCGTAAGATGGAACACTGAAGCTTTCTTT. Its protein is CASSVRWNTEAFF.